The 5 T cell receptor beta chains below all came from one sample that was sequenced in a study of low-dose radiotherapy and immunotherapy resistance in tumors. TRAV and TRBV primers primed cDNA for both TCRalpha and TCRbeta. With a constant-region primer and a V-primer adapter, TCRs were subjected to 20 PCR cycles of amplification. TCRdb called the reads again in MiXCR, with one record for every CDR3 protein. The data contain about 89,000 distinct CDR3 sequences, 9.4% of them singletons. Time point in this sample: before trial treatment. The material sequenced was PBMCs, taken before treatment. Receptor source: a male donor with prostate cancer.

There are many counts of this clonotype. This chain connects TRBV6-2 or TRBV6-3 to TRBJ1-5; a possible D gene is TRBD1 (5 bases). Looked up from germline, CDR1 is MNHEY and CDR2 is SVGEGT. Deletions cut 0 bases from V and 2 bases from J, with 11 bases between. CDR3 length: 16 residues. CDR3 DNA: TGTGCCAGCAGTTACTCGAGCCGGGGCCGCAATCAGCCCCAGCATTTT. It yields the protein CASSYSSRGRNQPQHF.

This clonotype occurred many times. The V gene is TRBV29-1, the J gene TRBJ1-5, with a tentative D call TRBD1 (5 bases). V lost 7 bases and J 6 bases, leaving 13 bases between the germline ends. The CDR3 is 12 residues long. The germline V gene has CDR1 SQVTM and CDR2 ANQGSEA. As DNA, the CDR3 is TGCAGCGGACAAGGGGCAGGTCAGCCCCAGCATTTT. Protein product: CSGQGAGQPQHF.

This clonotype has at least ten counts. The rearrangement links TRBV18 to TRBJ2-6; D possibly corresponds to TRBD1 (6 bases). This CDR3 comprises 18 residues. From germline, CDR1 is KGHSH and CDR2 LQKENI. The V gene lost 6 bases and the J gene lost 0 bases, with 18 bases spanning the gap. The DNA for the CDR3 is TGTGCCAGCTCGTCTCGGCCGGGACAAATCTCTGGGGCCAACGTCCTGACTTTC. Its translation is CASSSRPGQISGANVLTF.

In this sample, this clonotype turned up many times. The chain has TRBV28 and TRBJ2-7; D is undetermined. The ends were cut back, 7 bases at V and 2 bases at J, with 15 bases in the middle. The germline gives CDR1 MDHEN, CDR2 SYDVKM. This CDR3 is built from 14 residues. The DNA for the CDR3 is TGTGCCAGCATCGATGACCCTCACCCCTACGAGCAGTACTTC. This gives the protein CASIDDPHPYEQYF.

This sequence joins TRBV22-1 and TRBJ2-1; TRBD1, as called in the table, went unchecked against the DNA. TRBV22-1 is labeled a pseudogene. The length of the CDR3 is 15 residues. The CDR3 DNA sequence: TGTGCCAGCAGTCCCCGACAGGGGGCTGCCAATGAGCAGTTCTTC. Translation gives CASSPRQGAANEQFF.